This T cell receptor beta chain derives from a study of blood T cell repertoires in COVID-19. Whole-study context: Sources were T cells, B-cell-depleted T cells, or PBMCs; the material itself was cDNA or gDNA.

Seattle cases were enrolled at active infection and followed longitudinally. Source study methods: Nucleated cell number was recorded as an estimate derived from reference gene primer amplification. Using immunoSEQ multiplex PCR, the repertoire was profiled, and TCRdb retains in-frame clones only, with some absent. For V, J and clone size, that table is used; D and trimming come from the DNA. Counted here are 150,000 to 200,000 clones, roughly 79% occurring once; the ten biggest clones make up approximately 12%. Germline V lookup: CDR1 KGHSH, CDR2 LQKENI. The CDR3 covers 15 residues. The V gene end was trimmed by 1 base and the J gene end by 6 bases; junction bases not matched to a gene: 8.

The chain couples TRBV18 to TRBJ1-1; TRBD1 matches at 7 bases. This receptor was identified in a woman of 80 years or more with COVID-19, enrolled during active disease. The sequencing input was peripheral blood. The CDR3 coding sequence is TGTGCCAGCTCACCACAGGGCGGAGGGGGCGCTGAAGCTTTCTTT. Amino acids: CASSPQGGGGAEAFF.